This T cell receptor (beta chain) comes out of a study of T cell responses to AZD1222 COVID-19 vaccine. Findings of the study overall: Dominant CD4 TCR responses targeted spike regions 160-218 and 743-854. The donor cohort was predominantly white British with a female majority, and clonal diversity may have been underestimated. Close to half of all spike-specific TCRs reportedly target regions of the variants that are unmutated. The study identified only 6 or 7 AZD1222 recipients as seropositive at baseline.

Germline V gene data show CDR1 as SGHVS and CDR2 as FQNEAQ. The CDR3 is 15 amino acids. Trimming took 1 base from V and 1 from J, leaving 8 bases between them. Ten or more counts support this clone. The antigen is unknown. Clones were sequenced by immunoSEQ multiplex PCR, and TCRdb holds only the in-frame ones, with some missing. Of roughly 49,000 clones detected, 65% to 80% appear once; the ten largest clones hold 6.6%. The TCR originated in an adult in good health. The specimen was peripheral blood, collected on day 0 of AZD1222 vaccination. The V gene is TRBV7-8, the J gene TRBJ1-5, with D hard to call. The CDR3 sequence is CASSLVGLSNQPQHF. The CDR3 region has the DNA TGTGCCAGCAGCTTAGTCGGACTCAGCAATCAGCCCCAGCATTTT.